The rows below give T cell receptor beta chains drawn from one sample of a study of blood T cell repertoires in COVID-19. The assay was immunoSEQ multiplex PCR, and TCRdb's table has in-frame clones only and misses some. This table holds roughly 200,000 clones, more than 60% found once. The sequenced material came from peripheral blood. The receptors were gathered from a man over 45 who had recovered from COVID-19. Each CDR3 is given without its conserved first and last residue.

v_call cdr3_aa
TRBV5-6 ASSWTKQVFT
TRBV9 ASSGGTVSYEQY
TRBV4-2 ASSPFGRQNNEQF
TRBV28 ASSLTSWGRNYGYT
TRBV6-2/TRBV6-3 ASSSAGGDYGYT
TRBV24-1 ATSDSRGLGTEAF
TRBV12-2 ASRPTGVPAAGNKSSYNEQF
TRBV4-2 ASSLDGTSGSYNEQF
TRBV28 ASSPRGGVHEKLF
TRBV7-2 ASSPRTGVNTIY
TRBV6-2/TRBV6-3 ASSYSMSQGGEQY
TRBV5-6 ASRDGQDLRRYGYT
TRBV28 ASSLPLYQPQH
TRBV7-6 ASSPRTGVEAEAF
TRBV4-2 ASSQARTGAPPPLH
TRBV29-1 SVEGMYRAGTDTQY
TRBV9 ASSVSPEITDTQY
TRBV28 ASSPGQGAPELF
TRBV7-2 ASEITGAYEQY
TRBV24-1 ATSDPGLAGGINEQY
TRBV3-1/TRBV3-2 ASSQDLASKRETQY
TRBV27 ASSLQRHTEQY
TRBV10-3 AISVPPTEEQY
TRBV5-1 ASSRGQGAQETQY
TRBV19 ASSVQTSGATYEQY
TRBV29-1 SVDDSGGAF
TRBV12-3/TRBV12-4 ASSLLAMNEQF
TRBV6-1 ASSLGSLGGYT
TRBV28 AVHSTVNEKLF
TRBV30 AWNSGALRKAF